Listed here is a single T cell receptor (beta chain). Its target is unknown. The sample belongs to a study of cytomegalovirus exposure and HLA in healthy donors. The wider study: Among roughly 180 million T cells, an earlier analysis found around 100 million unique TCR beta sequences. The study's early data release held tens of millions of unique TCRs from HLA-typed donors.

Study-wide findings and caveats: A missense DCLRE1C variant was associated with V- and J-gene trimming of TCR beta chains in a later analysis, and an independent cohort replicated the association.

The primer mix had 60 Vbeta and 13 Jbeta primers. In the study's own analysis: There were around 78 million unique TCR beta chains by a later count, and approximately 11 million of them were shared. The data were produced by immunoSEQ multiplex PCR, yet TCRdb's version contains in-frame clones alone and is incomplete. Clonal size and the V and J genes are those of that table, whereas D and trimming came from the DNA. The sample has about 210,000 clones, roughly three quarters seen once. Germline V CDR1 and CDR2: SGDLS, YYNGEE. Trimming removed 2 bases from V and 0 bases from J; junction bases left unmatched: 6. The CDR3 extends over 19 amino acids.

The chain has TRBV9 and TRBJ2-4; the match to TRBD2 covers 15 bases. Sequencing was performed on PBMCs. This TCR derives from a male donor in good health and CMV-seropositive. CDR3 bases: TGTGCCAGCAGCGTGGAGGGACTAGCGGGGGGAAGAGCCAAAAACATTCAGTACTTC. Protein: CASSVEGLAGGRAKNIQYF.